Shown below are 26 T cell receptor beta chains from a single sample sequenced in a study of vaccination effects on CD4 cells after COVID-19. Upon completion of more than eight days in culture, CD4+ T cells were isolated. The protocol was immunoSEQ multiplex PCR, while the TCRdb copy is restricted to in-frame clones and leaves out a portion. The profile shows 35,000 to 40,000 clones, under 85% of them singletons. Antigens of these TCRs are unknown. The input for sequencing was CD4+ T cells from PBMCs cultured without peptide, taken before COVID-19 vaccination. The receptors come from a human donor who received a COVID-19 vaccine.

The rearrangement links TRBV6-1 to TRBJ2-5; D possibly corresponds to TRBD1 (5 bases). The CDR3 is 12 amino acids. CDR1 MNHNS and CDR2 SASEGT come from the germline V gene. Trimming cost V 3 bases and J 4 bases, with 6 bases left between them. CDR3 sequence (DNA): TGTGCCAGCAGTGACCAGGGAGAGACCCAGTACTTC. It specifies CASSDQGETQYF.

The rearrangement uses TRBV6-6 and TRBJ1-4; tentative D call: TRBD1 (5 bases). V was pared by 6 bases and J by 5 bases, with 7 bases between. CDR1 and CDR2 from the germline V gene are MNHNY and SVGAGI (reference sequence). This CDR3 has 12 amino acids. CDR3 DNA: TGTGCCAGCAGGCAGGGAAATGAAAAACTGTTTTTT. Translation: CASRQGNEKLFF.

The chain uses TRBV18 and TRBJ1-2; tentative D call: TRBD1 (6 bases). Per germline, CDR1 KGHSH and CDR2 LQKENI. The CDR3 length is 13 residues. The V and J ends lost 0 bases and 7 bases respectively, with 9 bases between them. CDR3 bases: TGTGCCAGCTCACCACCCGGGGGGCTTGGCTACACCTTC. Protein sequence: CASSPPGGLGYTF.

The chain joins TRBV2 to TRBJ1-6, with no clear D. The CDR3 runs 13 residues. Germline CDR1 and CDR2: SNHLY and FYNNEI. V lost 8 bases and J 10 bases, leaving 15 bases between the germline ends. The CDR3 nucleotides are TGTGCCAGCCTAAGGCAGGTTGGATCACCCCTCCACTTT. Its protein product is CASLRQVGSPLHF.

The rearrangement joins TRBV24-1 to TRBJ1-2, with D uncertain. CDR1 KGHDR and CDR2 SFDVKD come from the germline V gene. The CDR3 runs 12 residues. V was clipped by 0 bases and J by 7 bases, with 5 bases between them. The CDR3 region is CATSDLAVGYTF. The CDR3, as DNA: TGTGCCACCAGTGATTTGGCCGTTGGCTACACCTTC.

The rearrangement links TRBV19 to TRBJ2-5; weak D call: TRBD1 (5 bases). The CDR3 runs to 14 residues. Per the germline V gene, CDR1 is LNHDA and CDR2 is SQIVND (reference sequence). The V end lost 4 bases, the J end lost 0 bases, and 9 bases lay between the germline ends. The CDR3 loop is CASSKGSNQETQYF. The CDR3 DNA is TGTGCCAGTAGTAAGGGGTCCAACCAAGAGACCCAGTACTTC.

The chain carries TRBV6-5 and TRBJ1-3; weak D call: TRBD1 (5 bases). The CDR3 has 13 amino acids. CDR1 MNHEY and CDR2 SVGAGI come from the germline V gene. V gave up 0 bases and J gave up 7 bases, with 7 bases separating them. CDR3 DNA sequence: TGTGCCAGCAGTTACTCCGGGGGGAACACCATATATTTT. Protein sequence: CASSYSGGNTIYF.

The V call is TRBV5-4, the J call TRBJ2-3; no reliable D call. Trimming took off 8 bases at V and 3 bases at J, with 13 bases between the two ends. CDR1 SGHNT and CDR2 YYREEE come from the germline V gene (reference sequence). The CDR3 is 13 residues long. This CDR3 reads CASAPTPTDTQYF. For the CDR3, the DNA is TGTGCCAGTGCTCCGACTCCGACAGATACGCAGTATTTT.

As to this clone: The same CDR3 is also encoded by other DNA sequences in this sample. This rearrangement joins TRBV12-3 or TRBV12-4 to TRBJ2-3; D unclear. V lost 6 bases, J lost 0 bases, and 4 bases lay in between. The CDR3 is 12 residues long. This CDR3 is CASSPSTDTQYF. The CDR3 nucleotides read TGTGCCAGCAGCCCCAGCACAGATACGCAGTATTTT.

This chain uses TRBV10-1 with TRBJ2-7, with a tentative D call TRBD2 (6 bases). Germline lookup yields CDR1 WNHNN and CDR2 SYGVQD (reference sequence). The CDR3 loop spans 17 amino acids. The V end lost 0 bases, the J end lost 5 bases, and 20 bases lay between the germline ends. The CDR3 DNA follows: TGCGCCAGCAGTGAGTCCCATGCAGAAAAGCGCGGGGACGAGCAGTACTTC. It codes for CASSESHAEKRGDEQYF.

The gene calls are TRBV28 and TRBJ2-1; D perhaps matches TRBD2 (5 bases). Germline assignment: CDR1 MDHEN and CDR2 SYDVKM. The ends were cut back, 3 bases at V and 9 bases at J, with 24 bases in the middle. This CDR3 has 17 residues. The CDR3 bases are TGTGCCAGCAGTTTTAGAGGGAACTATAGAAGACGTGGTGAGCAGTTCTTC. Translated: CASSFRGNYRRRGEQFF.

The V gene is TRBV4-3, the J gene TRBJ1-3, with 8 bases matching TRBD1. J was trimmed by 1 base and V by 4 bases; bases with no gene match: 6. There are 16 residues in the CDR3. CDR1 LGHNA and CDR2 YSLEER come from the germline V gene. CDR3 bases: TGCGCCAGCAGCCTACATCACAGGGGGTCTGGAAACACCATATATTTT. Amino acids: CASSLHHRGSGNTIYF.

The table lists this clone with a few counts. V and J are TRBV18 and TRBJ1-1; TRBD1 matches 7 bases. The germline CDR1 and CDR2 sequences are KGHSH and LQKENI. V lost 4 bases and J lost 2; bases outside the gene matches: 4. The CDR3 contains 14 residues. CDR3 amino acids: CASSRQGTNTEAFF. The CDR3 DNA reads TGTGCCAGCTCACGACAGGGCACAAACACTGAAGCTTTCTTT.

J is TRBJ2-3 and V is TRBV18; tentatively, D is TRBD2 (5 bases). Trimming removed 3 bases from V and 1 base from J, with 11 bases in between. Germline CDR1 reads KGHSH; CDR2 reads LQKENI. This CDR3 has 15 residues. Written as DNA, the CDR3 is TGTGCCAGCTCACCTCGGAAGAGGGGCACAGATACGCAGTATTTT. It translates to CASSPRKRGTDTQYF.

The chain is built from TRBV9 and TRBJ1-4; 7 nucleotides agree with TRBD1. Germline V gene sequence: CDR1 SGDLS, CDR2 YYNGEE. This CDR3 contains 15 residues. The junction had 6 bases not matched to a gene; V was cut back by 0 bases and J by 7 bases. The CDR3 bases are TGTGCCAGCAGCGTAGACGGTCAGGGGGGTGAAAAACTGTTTTTT. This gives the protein CASSVDGQGGEKLFF.

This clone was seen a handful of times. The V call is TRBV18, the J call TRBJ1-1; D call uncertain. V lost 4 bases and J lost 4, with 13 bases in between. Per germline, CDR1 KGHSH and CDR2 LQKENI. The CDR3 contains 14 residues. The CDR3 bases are TGTGCCAGCTCACTGCGGACGGAATCCACTGAAGCTTTCTTT. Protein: CASSLRTESTEAFF. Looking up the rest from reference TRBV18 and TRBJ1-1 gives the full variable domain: NAGVMQNPRHLVRRRGQEARLRCSPMKGHSHVYWYRQLPEEGLKFMVYLQKENIIDESGMPKERFSAEFPKEGPSILRIQQVVRGDSAAYFCASSLRTESTEAFFGQGTRLTVV.

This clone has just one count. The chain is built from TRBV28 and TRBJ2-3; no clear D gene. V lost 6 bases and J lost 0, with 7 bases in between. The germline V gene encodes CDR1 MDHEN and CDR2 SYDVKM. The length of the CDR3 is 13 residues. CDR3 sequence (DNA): TGTGCCAGCAGGAACCCTAGCACAGATACGCAGTATTTT. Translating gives CASRNPSTDTQYF. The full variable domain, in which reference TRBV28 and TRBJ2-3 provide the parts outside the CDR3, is DVKVTQSSRYLVKRTGEKVFLECVQDMDHENMFWYRQDPGLGLRLIYFSYDVKMKEKGDIPEGYSVSREKKERFSLILESASTNQTSMYLCASRNPSTDTQYFGPGTRLTVL.

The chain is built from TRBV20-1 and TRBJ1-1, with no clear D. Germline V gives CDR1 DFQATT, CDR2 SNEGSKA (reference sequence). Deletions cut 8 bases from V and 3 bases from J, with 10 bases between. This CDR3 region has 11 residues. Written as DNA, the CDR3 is TGCAGTCTCGGCGGCGACACTGAAGCTTTCTTT. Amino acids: CSLGGDTEAFF.

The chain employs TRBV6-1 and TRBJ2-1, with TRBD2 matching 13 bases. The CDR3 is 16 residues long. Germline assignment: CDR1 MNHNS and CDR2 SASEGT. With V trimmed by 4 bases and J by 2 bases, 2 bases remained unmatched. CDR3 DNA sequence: TGTGCCAGCAGTGGAGGGACTAGCGGGGCCTACAATGAGCAGTTCTTC. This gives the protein CASSGGTSGAYNEQFF.

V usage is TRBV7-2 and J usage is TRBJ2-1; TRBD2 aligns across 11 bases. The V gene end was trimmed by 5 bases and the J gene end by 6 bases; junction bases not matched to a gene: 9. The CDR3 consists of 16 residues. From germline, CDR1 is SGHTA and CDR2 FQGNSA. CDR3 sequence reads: CASSPPGLAELNEQFF. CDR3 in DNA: TGTGCCAGCAGCCCACCGGGACTAGCGGAGCTCAATGAGCAGTTCTTC.

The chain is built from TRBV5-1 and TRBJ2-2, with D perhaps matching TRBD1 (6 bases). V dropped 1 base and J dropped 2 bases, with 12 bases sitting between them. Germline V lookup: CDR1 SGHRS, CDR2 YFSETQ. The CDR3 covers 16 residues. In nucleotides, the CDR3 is TGCGCCAGCAGCTTGCTGGGGGCGGTTAACACCGGGGAGCTGTTTTTT. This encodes CASSLLGAVNTGELFF.

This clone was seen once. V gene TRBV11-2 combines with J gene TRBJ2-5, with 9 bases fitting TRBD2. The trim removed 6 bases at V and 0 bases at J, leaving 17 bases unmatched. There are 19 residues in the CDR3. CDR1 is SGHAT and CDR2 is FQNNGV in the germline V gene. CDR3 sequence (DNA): TGTGCCAGCAGGGGCGGGAGGGCCAATAGGGCGAAGTACCAAGAGACCCAGTACTTC. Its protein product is CASRGGRANRAKYQETQYF.

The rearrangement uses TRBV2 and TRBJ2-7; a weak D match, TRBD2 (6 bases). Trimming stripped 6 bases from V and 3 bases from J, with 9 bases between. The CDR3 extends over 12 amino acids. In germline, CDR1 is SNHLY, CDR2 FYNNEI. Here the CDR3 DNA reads TGTGCCAGCAGGCTGACTAGCTACGAGCAGTACTTC. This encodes CASRLTSYEQYF.

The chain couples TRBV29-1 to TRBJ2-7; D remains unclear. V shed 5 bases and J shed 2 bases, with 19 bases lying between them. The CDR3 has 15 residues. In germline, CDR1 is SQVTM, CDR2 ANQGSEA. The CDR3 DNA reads TGCAGCGTTAAACGAGCCCGCGATAGAACCTACGAGCAGTACTTC. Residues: CSVKRARDRTYEQYF.

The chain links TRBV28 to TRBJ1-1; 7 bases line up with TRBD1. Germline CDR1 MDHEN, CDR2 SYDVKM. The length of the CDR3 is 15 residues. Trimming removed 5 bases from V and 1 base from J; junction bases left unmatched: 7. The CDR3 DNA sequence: TGTGCCAGCAGTATCACCCAGGGGGGGAACACTGAAGCTTTCTTT. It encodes CASSITQGGNTEAFF. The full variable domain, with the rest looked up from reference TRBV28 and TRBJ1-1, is DVKVTQSSRYLVKRTGEKVFLECVQDMDHENMFWYRQDPGLGLRLIYFSYDVKMKEKGDIPEGYSVSREKKERFSLILESASTNQTSMYLCASSITQGGNTEAFFGQGTRLTVV.

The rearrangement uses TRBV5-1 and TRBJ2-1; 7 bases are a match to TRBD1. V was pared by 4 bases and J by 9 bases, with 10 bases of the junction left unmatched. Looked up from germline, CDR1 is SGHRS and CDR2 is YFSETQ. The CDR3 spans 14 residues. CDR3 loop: CASSRSDRVGEQFF. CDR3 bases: TGCGCCAGCAGCCGATCCGACAGGGTGGGTGAGCAGTTCTTC.